This TCR beta chain comes out of a study of cytomegalovirus exposure and HLA in healthy donors. Findings of the study overall: Diagnosis of cytomegalovirus status made by the classifier reportedly showed high specificity and sensitivity. For most TCR sequences rarity was the rule, although some public TCRs occurred in many donors. One later analysis, an examination of the 120 or so validation repertoires, found that first-cohort TCR clusters tended to co-occur in them.

Assay: immunoSEQ multiplex PCR; the TCRdb copy retains only in-frame clones and omits some. The profile covers about 130,000 clones, with just under 90% appearing a single time and around 3.3% taken by the ten largest. Points on this clone: The antigen remains undetermined.

The CDR3 totals 17 residues. The trim removed 0 bases at V and 5 bases at J, leaving 9 bases unmatched. CDR1 is MNHNS, CDR2 SASEGT, per germline. The chain employs TRBV6-1 and TRBJ2-5; 10 bases are shared with TRBD2. The sequencing sample was made of PBMCs. The clonotype was recovered from a man younger than 40 in good health and CMV-seronegative. CDR3 DNA: TGTGCCAGCAGTGAAGCGGCAGCGGGGGGGCCTCTGGAGACCCAGTACTTC. Its protein product is CASSEAAAGGPLETQYF.